There are a few counts of the clone carrying this T cell receptor (beta chain). A second roughly 6 to 11 cycle PCR used barcoded and J-beta primers. A tag from a template-switch adaptor with 12 random nucleotides marked each cDNA molecule. TCRdb reanalysed the 5' RACE reads using MiXCR and keeps one entry per CDR3 protein. Altogether roughly 1,500,000 distinct CDR3 sequences are present, 30% to 40% being singletons, with the ten largest covering approximately 10%. Those donating, healthy Caucasian individuals from Russia, were aged roughly 6 to 100. This sample is drawn from a study of blood T cells in healthy people across ages. The germline gives CDR1 SEHNR, CDR2 FQNEAQ (reference sequence). Deletions cut 3 bases from V and 5 bases from J, with 8 bases between. The CDR3 totals 12 residues.

This rearrangement joins TRBV7-9 to TRBJ2-7; D uncertain. The material sequenced was blood. This sequence was found in a woman aged 25 to 39 in good health. The DNA of the CDR3 is TGTGCCAGCAGCTTCGGGCCGGACGAGCAGTACTTC. Translating it yields CASSFGPDEQYF.